These 15 T cell receptor beta chains came from one sample sequenced in a study of T-cell reconstitution after alpha-beta-depleted transplantation in children. For TCRbeta, the library was prepared with unique molecular identifiers. A single record per CDR3 protein comes from TCRdb applying MiXCR to the PCR reads. In the table there are hundreds of thousands of distinct CDR3 sequences, about 17% of which are singletons. The specimen was PBMCs, mostly from graft donor cells, collected 360 days after TCRalphabeta/CD19-depleted stem cell transplant. The receptors here all came from a male patient between 2 and 15 years old who had a stem cell transplant for acute lymphoblastic leukemia, so the T cells may come from the graft donor.

This clonotype was seen repeatedly, ten times or more. This chain uses TRBV4-1 with TRBJ2-2; D is ambiguous. Per the germline V gene, CDR1 is MGHRA and CDR2 is YSYEKL. The CDR3 is 12 residues long. V was trimmed by 11 bases and J by 1 base, leaving 8 bases between them. The CDR3 here is CASFGNTGELFF. In DNA form, the CDR3 reads TGCGCCTCCTTCGGGAACACCGGGGAGCTGTTTTTT.

The table lists this clonotype with a few counts. CDR3: CASSYSGGVSTDTQYF. The CDR3 DNA is TGTGCCAGCAGTTACTCTGGGGGGGTTAGCACAGATACGCAGTATTTT. The chain links TRBV6-5 to TRBJ2-3, with 7 bases matching TRBD2. The CDR3 totals 16 residues. The germline CDR1 and CDR2 sequences are MNHEY and SVGAGI. V lost 0 bases and J lost 0; bases outside the gene matches: 3.

This clonotype has more than one count but fewer than ten. The CDR3 here is CSVEGAGEWEFF. In nucleotides, the CDR3 is TGCAGCGTTGAAGGTGCGGGAGAATGGGAGTTCTTC. The V call is TRBV29-1, the J call TRBJ2-1, with 7 bases aligning to TRBD2. CDR1 and CDR2 from the germline V gene are SQVTM and ANQGSEA. The CDR3 is made up of 12 amino acids. The V segment lost 1 base and the J segment 14 bases; nucleotides outside the gene matches: 8.

CDR3 protein: CASSLQGERGYEQYF. In DNA form, the CDR3 reads TGTGCCAGCAGCCTTCAAGGGGAGCGGGGCTACGAGCAGTACTTC. This sequence joins TRBV7-9 and TRBJ2-7, with 7 bases fitting TRBD2. The length of the CDR3 is 15 residues. Unmatched junction bases numbered 10, after V lost 5 bases and J lost 3 bases. Germline CDR1 and CDR2: SEHNR and FQNEAQ (reference sequence).

A few counts support this clonotype. The chain couples TRBV5-1 to TRBJ2-5; D unclear. Germline values: CDR1 SGHRS, CDR2 YFSETQ. Between the trimmed V and J ends, which lost 0 bases and 2 bases, there was a span of 5 bases. CDR3 length: 13 residues. Written as DNA, the CDR3 is TGCGCCAGCAGCTTGGCAAAGCAAGAGACCCAGTACTTC. Its translation: CASSLAKQETQYF.

This clonotype appeared many times. The chain uses TRBV20-1 and TRBJ2-2; D not certain. Trimming stripped 0 bases from V and 0 bases from J, with 8 bases between. The CDR3 is 15 amino acids. In germline, CDR1 is DFQATT, CDR2 SNEGSKA (reference sequence). This CDR3 is CSARDGRANTGELFF. The CDR3 nucleotides read TGCAGTGCTAGAGACGGACGGGCGAACACCGGGGAGCTGTTTTTT.

CDR3 DNA: TGTGCCAGCAGTGAAGGGGCCTTAGCCAAAAACATTCAGTACTTC. Residues: CASSEGALAKNIQYF. The V call is TRBV2, the J call TRBJ2-4; no reliable D call. The CDR3 contains 15 residues. Per the germline V gene, CDR1 is SNHLY and CDR2 is FYNNEI. Trimming stripped 1 base from V and 0 bases from J, with 7 bases between.

The V gene is TRBV12-3 or TRBV12-4, the J gene TRBJ2-7; 7 bases line up with TRBD1. V shed 7 bases, J shed 2 bases, and the junction held 5 bases outside the gene matches. The CDR3 consists of 13 residues. The CDR3 reads CASTTGPPYEQYF. The CDR3 DNA follows: TGTGCCAGCACGACAGGGCCGCCCTACGAGCAGTACTTC.

This clonotype was seen a handful of times. This chain links TRBV20-1 with TRBJ1-5; no firm D call. Germline values: CDR1 DFQATT, CDR2 SNEGSKA (reference sequence). This CDR3 has 14 amino acids. V was trimmed by 2 bases and J by 2 bases, leaving 10 bases between them. CDR3: CSARKGQGNQPQHF. The CDR3 bases are TGCAGTGCTAGAAAAGGGCAGGGCAATCAGCCCCAGCATTTT.

There are a few counts of this clonotype. The rearrangement joins TRBV20-1 to TRBJ2-1; TRBD1 is a possible D gene (5 bases). The V end lost 0 bases, the J end lost 11 bases, and 11 bases lay between the germline ends. Per the germline V gene, CDR1 is DFQATT and CDR2 is SNEGSKA (reference sequence). This CDR3 has 12 amino acids. CDR3 residues: CSARDLGQQQFF. CDR3 nucleotide sequence: TGCAGTGCTAGAGATCTGGGGCAGCAGCAGTTCTTC.

The rearrangement links TRBV6-5 to TRBJ2-1, with TRBD2 matching 8 bases. Germline V CDR1 and CDR2: MNHEY, SVGAGI. The CDR3 length is 17 residues. V trimming: 2 bases; J trimming: 6 bases; junction bases outside the gene matches: 12. CDR3 DNA sequence: TGTGCCAGCAGTTACGCGGCCGGGACTAGAAGCGTCAATGAGCAGTTCTTC. It encodes CASSYAAGTRSVNEQFF.

DNA for the CDR3: TGTGCCAGCAGGGGGGGTACCGAGCAGTACTTC. It encodes CASRGGTEQYF. V usage is TRBV28 and J usage is TRBJ2-7, with D possibly matching TRBD2 (6 bases). V was pared by 6 bases and J by 6 bases, with 9 bases between. CDR3 length: 11 residues. Germline-derived CDR1 and CDR2 are MDHEN and SYDVKM.

The V gene is TRBV7-9, the J gene TRBJ2-1, with TRBD2 as a possible D gene (5 bases). The CDR3 runs to 16 residues. V lost 2 bases, J lost 6 bases, and 17 bases lay in between. Germline CDR1 and CDR2: SEHNR and FQNEAQ (reference sequence). The CDR3 protein is CASSLRPGVPPNEQFF. The DNA of the CDR3 is TGTGCCAGCAGCTTACGCCCCGGGGTCCCCCCCAATGAGCAGTTCTTC.

This clonotype has only a few counts. J is TRBJ2-1 and V is TRBV20-1; 13 bases agree with TRBD2. Germline CDR1 is DFQATT and CDR2 is SNEGSKA (reference sequence). The trim removed 1 base at V and 8 bases at J, leaving 8 bases unmatched. The CDR3 has 16 residues. The CDR3 is CSARVSGTSGTYEQFF. CDR3 sequence (DNA): TGCAGTGCTAGAGTTTCCGGGACTAGCGGGACATATGAGCAGTTCTTC.

In this sample, this clonotype turned up a few times. The chain recombines TRBV6-1 with TRBJ2-3; a weak D match, TRBD2 (6 bases). The CDR3 contains 13 residues. Per germline, CDR1 MNHNS and CDR2 SASEGT. V lost 7 bases and J lost 4, with 12 bases in between. CDR3 in DNA: TGTGCCAGCACGAGAGGGAGGTCAGATACGCAGTATTTT. Amino acid sequence: CASTRGRSDTQYF.